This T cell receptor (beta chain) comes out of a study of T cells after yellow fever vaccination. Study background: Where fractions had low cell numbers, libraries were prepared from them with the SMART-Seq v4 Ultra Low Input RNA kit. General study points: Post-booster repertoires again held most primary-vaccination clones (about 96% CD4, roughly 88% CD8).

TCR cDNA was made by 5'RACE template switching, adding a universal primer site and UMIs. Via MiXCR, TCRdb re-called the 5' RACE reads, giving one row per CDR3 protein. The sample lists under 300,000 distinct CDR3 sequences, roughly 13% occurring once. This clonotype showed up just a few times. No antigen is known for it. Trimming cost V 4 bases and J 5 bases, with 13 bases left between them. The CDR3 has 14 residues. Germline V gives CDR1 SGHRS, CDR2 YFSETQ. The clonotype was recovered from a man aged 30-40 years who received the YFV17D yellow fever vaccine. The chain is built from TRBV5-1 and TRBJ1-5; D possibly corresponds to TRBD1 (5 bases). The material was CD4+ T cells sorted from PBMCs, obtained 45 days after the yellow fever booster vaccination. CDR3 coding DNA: TGCGCCAGCAGCGCGATGGGGGGTGATCAGCCCCAGCATTTT. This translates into CASSAMGGDQPQHF.